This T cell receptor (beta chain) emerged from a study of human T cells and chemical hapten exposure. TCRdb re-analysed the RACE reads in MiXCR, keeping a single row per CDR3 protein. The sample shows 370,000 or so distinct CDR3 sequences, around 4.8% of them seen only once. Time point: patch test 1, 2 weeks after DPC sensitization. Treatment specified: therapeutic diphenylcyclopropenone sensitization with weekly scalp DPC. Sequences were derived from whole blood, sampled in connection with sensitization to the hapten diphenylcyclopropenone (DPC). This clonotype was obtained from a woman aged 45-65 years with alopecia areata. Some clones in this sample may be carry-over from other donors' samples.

The chain's CDR3 is CASSHGTANYGYTF. CDR3 sequence (DNA): TGCGCCAGCAGCCATGGGACAGCTAACTATGGCTACACCTTC. The chain is built from TRBV4-3 and TRBJ1-2, with 7 positions matching TRBD1. The CDR3 extends over 14 amino acids. V lost 3 bases, J lost 0 bases, and 1 base stayed unmatched. Germline V CDR1 and CDR2: LGHNA, YSLEER.